These 27 T cell receptor beta chains were sequenced from one sample in a study of blood T cell repertoires in COVID-19. Generated by immunoSEQ multiplex PCR, the TCRdb table keeps only in-frame clones and is missing some. The sample has more than 75,000 clones; about 84% are singletons. Sequencing input: peripheral blood. Receptors originate from a woman in her seventies with acute or convalescent COVID-19.

This rearrangement joins TRBV2 to TRBJ2-3; 11 bases are a match to TRBD2. The length of the CDR3 is 16 residues. V was pared by 5 bases and J by 4 bases, with 8 bases of the junction left unmatched. The germline V gene encodes CDR1 SNHLY and CDR2 FYNNEI. The CDR3 here is CASSLTSGSTADTQYF. CDR3 DNA: TGTGCCAGCAGTCTAACTAGCGGGAGTACGGCAGATACGCAGTATTTT. Together with reference TRBV2 and TRBJ2-3, the CDR3 gives the full variable domain: EPEVTQTPSHQVTQMGQEVILRCVPISNHLYFYWYRQILGQKVEFLVSFYNNEISEKSEIFDDQFSVERPDGSNFTLKIRSTKLEDSAMYFCASSLTSGSTADTQYFGPGTRLTVL.

The rearrangement joins TRBV4-3 to TRBJ2-1, with D perhaps TRBD1 (5 bases). The germline CDR1 and CDR2 sequences are LGHNA and YSLEER. V shed 0 bases and J shed 4 bases, with 16 bases lying between them. The CDR3 is 17 amino acids. CDR3 amino acids: CASSQDRVDTPYNEQFF. CDR3 nucleotide sequence: TGCGCCAGCAGCCAAGACAGGGTAGATACGCCTTACAATGAGCAGTTCTTC.

This clone was observed a single time. V is TRBV10-3 and J is TRBJ1-1; D is unclear. Trimming took 2 bases from V and 2 from J, leaving 12 bases between them. The CDR3 runs to 15 residues. Germline assignment: CDR1 ENHRY and CDR2 SYGVKD. The CDR3 spells CAISETALANTEAFF. The CDR3 DNA sequence: TGTGCCATCAGTGAGACAGCTCTTGCTAACACTGAAGCTTTCTTT.

Only a few counts were recorded for this clone. The V and J genes are TRBV9 and TRBJ1-2; 10 positions match TRBD1. With 0 bases clipped from V and 5 bases from J, the junction kept 7 bases outside the gene matches. From germline, CDR1 is SGDLS and CDR2 YYNGEE. There are 16 residues in the CDR3. As DNA, the CDR3 is TGTGCCAGCAGCGTAGATCCAGGACAGGGGGGGTATGGCTACACCTTC. The encoded protein is CASSVDPGQGGYGYTF. The variable domain in full, completed from reference TRBV9 and TRBJ1-2, reads DSGVTQTPKHLITATGQRVTLRCSPRSGDLSVYWYQQSLDQGLQFLIQYYNGEERAKGNILERFSAQQFPDLHSELNLSSLELGDSALYFCASSVDPGQGGYGYTFGSGTRLTVV.

CDR3 region: CARSSCYEQYV. The CDR3, as DNA: TGTGCCAGAAGCTCTTGCTACGAGCAGTACGTC. V usage is TRBV5-3 and J usage is TRBJ2-7; D gene ambiguous. TRBV5-3 is annotated as an ORF whose role is uncertain. CDR3 size: 11 residues. Trimming took 3 bases from V and 3 from J, leaving 4 bases between them.

The V gene is TRBV11-3, the J gene TRBJ2-3; TRBD2 agrees at 13 bases. This CDR3 has 16 residues. Germline trimming cut 3 bases from V and 2 bases from J; bases unmatched to any gene: 2. Germline values: CDR1 SGHNT, CDR2 YENEEA. In nucleotides, the CDR3 is TGTGCCAGCAGCTTTGGACTAGCGGGAGACACAGATACGCAGTATTTT. Protein product: CASSFGLAGDTDTQYF.

This sequence joins TRBV4-1 and TRBJ1-2; 7 bases are shared with TRBD1. V lost 3 bases to trimming and J lost 4 bases; unmatched junction nucleotides: 5. The CDR3 runs to 14 residues. Germline CDR1 and CDR2: MGHRA and YSYEKL. In nucleotides, the CDR3 is TGCGCCAGCAGCCACCCCGGACAGGTCTATGGCTACACCTTC. Translation: CASSHPGQVYGYTF.

V usage is TRBV4-1 and J usage is TRBJ1-3; TRBD1 is a possible D gene (5 bases). The CDR3 loop spans 16 amino acids. In germline, CDR1 is MGHRA, CDR2 YSYEKL. V was shortened by 4 bases and J by 0 bases, with 13 bases between the two germline ends. CDR3 bases: TGCGCCAGCAGCCCAGGTCAGGGAAGCTCTGGAAACACCATATATTTT. The encoded protein is CASSPGQGSSGNTIYF.

This clone was counted once. This chain joins TRBV7-2 and TRBJ2-3, with D possibly being TRBD2 (5 bases). Trimming took 2 bases from V and 6 from J, leaving 12 bases between them. The CDR3 covers 14 residues. From germline, CDR1 is SGHTA and CDR2 FQGNSA. CDR3 in amino acids: CASSLFEGVDTQYF. The CDR3 region has the DNA TGTGCCAGCAGCTTATTCGAGGGTGTGGATACGCAGTATTTT.

Note on this clone: The sample carries other DNA sequences with the same CDR3. CDR3 loop: CASSPGTGYNEQFF. The CDR3 DNA sequence: TGTGCCAGCAGCCCTGGGACAGGCTACAATGAGCAGTTCTTC. The chain joins TRBV5-4 to TRBJ2-1, with 8 bases that match TRBD1. The CDR3 loop spans 14 amino acids. Germline loops: CDR1 SGHNT, CDR2 YYREEE (reference sequence). V shed 4 bases and J 3 bases; nucleotides not matched to a gene: 3.

The gene calls are TRBV7-9 and TRBJ2-2; tentatively, D is TRBD2 (5 bases). CDR1 is SEHNR, CDR2 FQNEAQ, per germline (reference sequence). V lost 3 bases and J 2 bases, leaving 10 bases between the germline ends. This CDR3 region has 15 residues. The CDR3 spells CASSFRSGNTGELFF. The CDR3 DNA is TGTGCCAGCAGCTTTCGTTCGGGAAACACCGGGGAGCTGTTTTTT. Filled out from reference TRBV7-9 and TRBJ2-2, the complete variable domain reads DTGVSQNPRHKITKRGQNVTFRCDPISEHNRLYWYRQTLGQGPEFLTYFQNEAQLEKSRLLSDRFSAERPKGSFSTLEIQRTEQGDSAMYLCASSFRSGNTGELFFGEGSRLTVL.

CDR3 in amino acids: CAWSVRTGRETQYF. The DNA of the CDR3 is TGTGCCTGGAGTGTTCGGACAGGGAGGGAGACCCAGTACTTC. The chain recombines TRBV30 with TRBJ2-5, with 8 bases matching TRBD1. CDR1 is GTSNPN, CDR2 SVGIG, per germline (reference sequence). The CDR3 totals 14 residues. V shed 0 bases, J shed 5 bases, and the junction held 5 bases outside the gene matches.

CDR3 loop: CATSEATGLYSNQPQHF. The CDR3 bases are TGTGCCACCAGTGAGGCCACAGGGCTCTATAGCAATCAGCCCCAGCATTTT. The V call is TRBV24-1, the J call TRBJ1-5; maybe TRBD1 (6 bases). V gave up 4 bases and J gave up 0 bases, with 15 bases separating them. This CDR3 is 17 amino acids long. In germline, CDR1 is KGHDR, CDR2 SFDVKD.

This clone was counted a single time. The gene calls are TRBV5-6 and TRBJ2-5; tentative D call: TRBD1 (6 bases). The CDR3 totals 14 residues. The germline gives CDR1 SGHDT, CDR2 YYEEEE. V was pared by 3 bases and J by 5 bases, with 14 bases between. The CDR3 sequence: CASSSLGARETQYF. DNA of the CDR3: TGTGCCAGCAGCTCACTGGGGGCCAGGGAGACCCAGTACTTC.

The J gene is TRBJ1-4, the V gene TRBV7-9, with D tentatively TRBD1 (6 bases). The CDR3 spans 16 residues. V lost 5 bases, J lost 6 bases, and 19 bases lay in between. Germline CDR1 SEHNR, CDR2 FQNEAQ (reference sequence). The CDR3 protein is CASSLPSQGVHEKLFF. The CDR3 region has the DNA TGTGCCAGCAGCCTACCCTCACAGGGTGTTCATGAAAAACTGTTTTTT.

As concerns this clone: Within the sample, other DNA sequences also encode this same CDR3. V is TRBV4-3 and J is TRBJ1-6; TRBD1 matches 7 bases. Germline lookup yields CDR1 LGHNA and CDR2 YSLEER. The V segment lost 3 bases and the J segment 6 bases; nucleotides outside the gene matches: 2. The CDR3 is 14 residues long. The CDR3 is CASSQWDSNSPLHF. The CDR3 nucleotides are TGCGCCAGCAGCCAGTGGGACAGTAATTCACCCCTCCACTTT.

V and J are TRBV6-5 and TRBJ2-7, with 10 bases aligning to TRBD1. Germline V gives CDR1 MNHEY, CDR2 SVGAGI. V lost 7 bases to trimming and J lost 4 bases; unmatched junction nucleotides: 7. CDR3 length: 14 residues. The CDR3 region has the DNA TGTGCCAGCATGCAGGACAGGGGGGGATACGAGCAGTACGTC. This sequence encodes CASMQDRGGYEQYV.

The V and J genes are TRBV5-1 and TRBJ2-2, with 7 bases identical to TRBD2. The CDR3 totals 16 residues. The germline V gene encodes CDR1 SGHRS and CDR2 YFSETQ. J was trimmed by 1 base and V by 7 bases; bases with no gene match: 10. The chain's CDR3 is CASLGGASGNTGELFF. The CDR3 DNA reads TGCGCCAGCTTAGGAGGGGCTAGCGGGAACACCGGGGAGCTGTTTTTT.

V is TRBV5-1 and J is TRBJ1-4; D is possibly TRBD1 (6 bases). CDR1 and CDR2 (germline): SGHRS, YFSETQ. The CDR3 length is 16 residues. V was clipped by 5 bases and J by 7 bases, with 21 bases between them. The CDR3 DNA sequence: TGCGCCAGCAGTGAAGGATGGGGGCTAAACGGTGAAAAACTGTTTTTT. Translation: CASSEGWGLNGEKLFF. Using reference TRBV5-1 and TRBJ1-4 for the parts outside the CDR3, the full variable domain is KAGVTQTPRYLIKTRGQQVTLSCSPISGHRSVSWYQQTPGQGLQFLFEYFSETQRNKGNFPGRFSGRQFSNSRSEMNVSTLELGDSALYLCASSEGWGLNGEKLFFGSGTQLSVL.

The genes are TRBV11-2 and TRBJ2-7; D uncertain. From germline, CDR1 is SGHAT and CDR2 FQNNGV. Trimming cost V 1 base and J 3 bases, with 7 bases left between them. CDR3 length equals 13 residues. Written as DNA, the CDR3 is TGTGCCAGCAGCTTAGCTGGCAGCTACGAGCAGTACGTC. Its translation: CASSLAGSYEQYV.

The V call is TRBV19, the J call TRBJ1-1; 7 positions agree with TRBD1. This CDR3 comprises 15 residues. V was clipped by 6 bases and J by 1 base; unmatched bases: 8. CDR1 and CDR2 from the germline V gene are LNHDA and SQIVND (reference sequence). CDR3 DNA: TGTGCCAGTAGCCACGGGGACAGCCAGAACACTGAAGCTTTCTTT. Protein sequence: CASSHGDSQNTEAFF.

The chain combines TRBV28 with TRBJ1-2; TRBD1 is a possible D gene (6 bases). The germline V gene encodes CDR1 MDHEN and CDR2 SYDVKM. The CDR3 extends over 13 amino acids. V shed 7 bases and J shed 8 bases, with 17 bases lying between them. Here the CDR3 DNA reads TGTGCCAGCACCCTAGGGGGGGAAATCGGCTACACCTTC. Amino acids: CASTLGGEIGYTF.

The chain uses TRBV5-4 and TRBJ2-1, with 9 bases matching TRBD2. The CDR3 has 13 amino acids. V trimming: 5 bases; J trimming: 6 bases; junction bases outside the gene matches: 3. Germline V CDR1 and CDR2: SGHNT, YYREEE (reference sequence). CDR3: CASSISGSNEQFF. The CDR3 DNA sequence: TGTGCCAGCAGTATTAGCGGGAGCAATGAGCAGTTCTTC.

The rearrangement joins TRBV7-2 to TRBJ1-2; 7 bases fit TRBD1. V lost 11 bases, J lost 0 bases, and 9 bases stayed unmatched. Germline V gives CDR1 SGHTA, CDR2 FQGNSA. This CDR3 is 14 amino acids long. The CDR3 sequence: CADTGTDSNYGYTF. The CDR3 nucleotides are TGTGCCGACACCGGGACAGATTCTAACTATGGCTACACCTTC.

The rearrangement links TRBV27 to TRBJ1-2, with 10 nucleotides matching TRBD1. V was clipped by 6 bases and J by 7 bases; unmatched bases: 14. This CDR3 has 16 residues. The germline gives CDR1 MNHEY, CDR2 SMNVEV (reference sequence). The CDR3 DNA is TGTGCCAGCAGATCCCTAGGGACAGGGGACCTGCGTGGCTACACCTTC. Translating it yields CASRSLGTGDLRGYTF.

The chain is built from TRBV3-1 (or the pseudogene TRBV3-2) and TRBJ2-1; no reliable D call. This CDR3 spans 14 amino acids. Trimming pared 0 bases from V and 8 bases from J, leaving 11 bases between. CDR1 and CDR2 from the germline V gene are LGHDT and YNNKEL (reference sequence). CDR3 sequence reads: CASSQDNRVDEQFF. DNA of the CDR3: TGTGCCAGCAGCCAAGATAACCGGGTTGATGAGCAGTTCTTC.

The chain recombines TRBV3-1 (or the pseudogene TRBV3-2) with TRBJ1-3; maybe TRBD1 (6 bases). The CDR3 has 17 amino acids. Trimming removed 1 base from V and 0 bases from J, with 13 bases in between. Germline CDR1 and CDR2: LGHDT and YNNKEL (reference sequence). For the CDR3, the DNA is TGTGCCAGCAGCCAAGTGGGGGGGGGCGACTCTGGAAACACCATATATTTT. Protein sequence: CASSQVGGGDSGNTIYF.